The clone carrying this TCR beta chain was counted once. Its antigen remains unidentified. This entry is derived from a study of siplizumab effects on memory and regulatory T cells. General observations from the study: Roughly 75-97% of proliferating clones (CD4+ or CD8+) could not be assigned a naive or memory phenotype. Naive T cells, seemingly more diverse than memory cells, seemed major alloresponse contributors.

TCRdb's table, derived via immunoSEQ multiplex PCR, lists solely in-frame clones and lacks some. The sample yields just under 8,000 clones, about 40% seen once. Between the trimmed V and J ends, which lost 4 bases and 0 bases, there was a span of 13 bases. This CDR3 is 16 amino acids long. CDR1 and CDR2 from the germline V gene are SEHNR and FQNEAQ (reference sequence). In the mixed lymphocyte reaction, cells were cocultured for 6 to 7 days at 37°C. This TCR derives from a human donor in good health; the cells came from an allogeneic mixed lymphocyte reaction. This chain joins TRBV7-9 and TRBJ2-1, with D possibly being TRBD2 (6 bases). Sample: CFSE-low (dividing) CD8+ T cells sorted from an allogeneic mixed lymphocyte reaction. The CDR3 loop is CASSSTSGRSYNEQFF. The CDR3 DNA sequence: TGTGCCAGCAGCTCCACGAGCGGGCGCTCCTACAATGAGCAGTTCTTC.